The rows below give T cell receptor beta chains drawn from one sample of a study of T cell repertoires in aging, cancer and after chemotherapy. A single record per CDR3 protein comes from TCRdb applying MiXCR to the multiplex PCR reads. The data show under 12,000 distinct CDR3 sequences, with more than 25% seen just once and approximately 2% held by the top ten. Input material: blood. These TCRs come from a human donor in good health. Each CDR3 is given with its conserved first and last residue. D genes are given only for firm matches. Not all rows give a size; the values are once, few, many and, for expanded clones, a class.

J gene,clone size,V gene,D gene,CDR3 DNA,CDR3 protein
TRBJ1-2,.,TRBV25-1,.,TGTGCCAGCAGTGAATGGCGTGAGGACTATGGCTACACCTTC,CASSEWREDYGYTF
TRBJ2-7,.,TRBV28,.,TGTGCCAGCAGTCCTAGAACCTACGAGCAGTACTTC,CASSPRTYEQYF
TRBJ2-5,.,TRBV18,.,TGTGCCAGCTCACTATCACACGAAATACAAGAGACCCAGTACTTC,CASSLSHEIQETQYF
TRBJ2-3,once,TRBV6-4,TRBD1,TGTGCCAGCAGTGACAGGACAGGGGGTATGATGGATACGCAGTATTTT,CASSDRTGGMMDTQYF
TRBJ1-1,.,TRBV6-4,.,TGTGCCAGCAGGTTAGGGGCGAACACTGAAGCTTTCTTT,CASRLGANTEAFF
TRBJ2-3,.,TRBV12-3/TRBV12-4,.,TGTGCCAGCAGCACCGGGGGAACAGATACGCAGTATTTT,CASSTGGTDTQYF
TRBJ2-7,few,TRBV28,.,TGTGCCACACTGGACCCACTCAGCGAGCAGTACTTC,CATLDPLSEQYF
TRBJ2-1,.,TRBV29-1,.,TGCAGCGTTGAAACGGGAGCATTCTACAATGAGCAGTTCTTC,CSVETGAFYNEQFF
TRBJ2-3,.,TRBV10-3,.,TGTGCCATCAGTGAGAGACCGTATACAGATACGCAGTATTTT,CAISERPYTDTQYF
TRBJ2-2,.,TRBV6-4,TRBD2,TGTGCCAGCAGTGTACTAGCGAACTCCGGGGAGCTGTTTTTT,CASSVLANSGELFF
TRBJ1-1,few,TRBV24-1,.,TGTGCCACCAGGGGAGAGATATACACTGAAGCTTTCTTT,CATRGEIYTEAFF
TRBJ1-3,medium-sized,TRBV6-5,.,TGTGCCAGCACCCCCGTTTCGGGGACGAGAAACACCATATATTTT,CASTPVSGTRNTIYF
TRBJ2-5,.,TRBV12-3/TRBV12-4,.,TGTGCCAGCAGTTCGTACAGGGGAGGGGAGACCCAGTACTTC,CASSSYRGGETQYF
TRBJ2-1,.,TRBV7-9,TRBD2,TGTGCCAGCAGCCACTATGGGACTAGCGGGGGCAATGAGCAGTTCTTC,CASSHYGTSGGNEQFF
TRBJ2-7,medium-sized,TRBV11-2,TRBD1,TGTGCCAGCAGCATGGGACAGTCCTACGAGCAGTACTTC,CASSMGQSYEQYF
TRBJ1-2,few,TRBV11-2,.,TGTGCCAGCAGCTCGTGGGACTATGGCTACACCTTC,CASSSWDYGYTF
TRBJ1-5,.,TRBV6-5,.,TGTGCCAGCAGTTACCTCCTAACCGATCAGCCCCAGCATTTT,CASSYLLTDQPQHF
TRBJ2-5,.,TRBV19,.,TGTGCCAGTAGTATAGAATACCCATCGGTAGAGACCCAGTACTTC,CASSIEYPSVETQYF
TRBJ2-7,few,TRBV13,TRBD2,TGTGCCAGCAGCTCCCTCCGCTTAGCGGGAGGGACCTACGAGCAGTACTTC,CASSSLRLAGGTYEQYF
TRBJ1-1,few,TRBV15,.,TGTGCCACCAGCAGAGATGGCGGGGGAGGGACTGAAGCTTTCTTT,CATSRDGGGGTEAFF
TRBJ2-1,.,TRBV11-2,TRBD1,TGTGCCAGCAGCGCCCACAGGGGATGTTACAATGAGCAGTTCTTC,CASSAHRGCYNEQFF
TRBJ2-1,.,TRBV28,.,TGTGCCAGCGCAGACCCTGCCTCCTACAATGAGCAGTTCTTC,CASADPASYNEQFF
TRBJ2-3,few,TRBV19,TRBD1,TGTGCCAGTAGTAGACGAGACAGGGGGAACACAGATACGCAGTATTTT,CASSRRDRGNTDTQYF
TRBJ1-6,.,TRBV7-2,.,TGTGACAGCAGCCATCCCGAGGGACGTGGGGGGAATTCACCCCTCCACTTT,CDSSHPEGRGGNSPLHF
TRBJ2-5,.,TRBV20-1,TRBD2,TGCAGTGCTAGCGCTCGATTTGTACTAGCGAATGTGTTGGCCCAGTACTTC,CSASARFVLANVLAQYF
TRBJ2-1,.,TRBV7-2,.,TGTGCCAGCAGCCGAGGGGGAAGCGACAATGAGCAGTTCTTC,CASSRGGSDNEQFF
TRBJ1-6,.,TRBV25-1,.,TGTGCCAGCAAGGAGGGAGGGGGAAATAATTCACCCCTCCACTTT,CASKEGGGNNSPLHF
TRBJ2-2,few,TRBV12-3/TRBV12-4,.,TGTGCCACCCAACCACAAACGGAGGGCACCGGGGAGCTGTTTTTT,CATQPQTEGTGELFF
TRBJ2-1,few,TRBV20-1,TRBD2,TGCAGTGCTCCGAACCCGCGTGGTAGCGGGAGGAATGAGCAGTTCTTC,CSAPNPRGSGRNEQFF
TRBJ2-7,.,TRBV5-6,.,TGTGCCAGCAGCTTGCGGTCCAGGGTCCACGAGCAGTACTTC,CASSLRSRVHEQYF
TRBJ2-3,few,TRBV6-5,.,TGTGCCAGCAGTGAAATCGTCGGGACAGATACGCAGTATTTT,CASSEIVGTDTQYF
TRBJ2-7,medium-sized,TRBV29-1,.,TGCAGCGTTAGTTCCGGGGATACCAACGAGCAGTACTTC,CSVSSGDTNEQYF
TRBJ2-3,few,TRBV24-1,TRBD2,TGTGCCACCAGTGAGCCTAGCGGGGCGACAGATACGCAGTATTTT,CATSEPSGATDTQYF
TRBJ1-3,few,TRBV27,.,TGTGCCAGCAGTGCAGGGTTCGGAAACACCATATATTTT,CASSAGFGNTIYF
TRBJ2-7,few,TRBV28,TRBD2,TGTGCCAGCAGTTTATCCGGACTAGCGGTCTACGAGCAGTACTTC,CASSLSGLAVYEQYF
TRBJ1-2,.,TRBV27,.,TGTGCCAGCAGTGTTACGGCCGGACACAAAAACTATGGCTACACCTTC,CASSVTAGHKNYGYTF
TRBJ2-3,.,TRBV11-2,TRBD1,TGTGCCAGTTCCCGGGGGACAGGGGTATCAGATACGCAGTATTTT,CASSRGTGVSDTQYF
TRBJ1-4,few,TRBV7-9,.,TGTGCCAGCAGCATTCGGACCGACGGCGAAAAACTGTTTTTT,CASSIRTDGEKLFF
TRBJ1-6,.,TRBV9,.,TGTGCCAGCAGCACTAGCCTCGGGGGGGGGATAGATTCACCCCTCCACTTT,CASSTSLGGGIDSPLHF
TRBJ2-1,.,TRBV7-6,TRBD1,TGTGCCAGCAGCCTTAGTGGGCAGGGGGCCATCAATGAGCAGTTCTTC,CASSLSGQGAINEQFF
TRBJ2-7,.,TRBV6-4,.,TGTGCCAGCAGTGAGGACAGCTCCTACGAGCAGTACTTC,CASSEDSSYEQYF
TRBJ1-5,few,TRBV19,TRBD1,TGTGCCAGTAGCCGACAGGGTGGTCAGCCCCAGCATTTT,CASSRQGGQPQHF